The entry that follows covers one T cell receptor (beta chain) sequence. Time point described: pretreatment peripheral blood. The source of the sample is a study of PD-L1 blockade in urothelial cancer. The overall study: Blood analyses occurred 3 weeks (second dose) and 6 weeks post treatment start. Specimens of blood held a median count of about 150,000 T cells.

CDR1 is SEHNR, CDR2 FQNEAQ, per germline (reference sequence). With 5 bases removed from V and 0 bases from J, the gap between germline ends came to 7 bases. The CDR3 consists of 13 residues. TCRdb's copy holds only in-frame clones and misses some; the assay was immunoSEQ multiplex PCR. The table shows about 56,000 clones, with approximately 83% occurring only once. The starting material was PBMCs, obtained around atezolizumab (anti-PD-L1) treatment. The J gene is TRBJ2-5, the V gene TRBV7-9; D is unresolved. This TCR derives from a man in his sixties or seventies with urothelial cancer. The CDR3 loop is CASSTDYQETQYF. CDR3 in DNA: TGTGCCAGCAGCACAGATTACCAAGAGACCCAGTACTTC. The full variable domain, in which reference TRBV7-9 and TRBJ2-5 provide the parts outside the CDR3, is DTGVSQNPRHKITKRGQNVTFRCDPISEHNRLYWYRQTLGQGPEFLTYFQNEAQLEKSRLLSDRFSAERPKGSFSTLEIQRTEQGDSAMYLCASSTDYQETQYFGPGTRLLVL.